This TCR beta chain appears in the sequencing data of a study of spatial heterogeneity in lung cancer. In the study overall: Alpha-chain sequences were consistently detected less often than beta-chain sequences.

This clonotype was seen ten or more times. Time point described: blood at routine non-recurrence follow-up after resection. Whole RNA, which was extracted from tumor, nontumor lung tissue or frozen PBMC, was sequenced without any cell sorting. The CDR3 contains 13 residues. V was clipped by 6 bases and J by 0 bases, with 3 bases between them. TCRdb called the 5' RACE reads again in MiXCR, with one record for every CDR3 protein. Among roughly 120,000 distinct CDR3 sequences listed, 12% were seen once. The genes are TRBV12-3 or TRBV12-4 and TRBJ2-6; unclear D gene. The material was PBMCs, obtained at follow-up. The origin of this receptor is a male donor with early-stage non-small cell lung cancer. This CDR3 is CASSFSGANVLTF. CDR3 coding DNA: TGTGCCAGCAGCTTCTCTGGGGCCAACGTCCTGACTTTC.